The rows below give T cell receptor beta chains drawn from one sample of a study of cytomegalovirus exposure and HLA in healthy donors. Sequencing used immunoSEQ multiplex PCR; TCRdb keeps in-frame clones, though not all of them. The data hold more than 150,000 clones, with roughly 87% observed a single time. Sequencing used PBMCs. The receptors originated from a man aged 45-65 years in good health and CMV-seronegative. The CDR3 runs from the conserved cysteine through the conserved F or W. Each record gives: clone size, V gene, J gene, D gene, CDR3 DNA, CDR3 protein. A D gene is named only where the DNA matches it firmly. Clone size is given for some rows only: seen once, a few or many times, or a class if the clone is expanded.

clone_size: -; v_call: TRBV10-3; j_call: TRBJ2-3; d_call: TRBD2; cdr3_nt: TGTGCCATCAGAAGCGGGAGGGCCCCAGATACGCAGTATTTT; cdr3_aa: CAIRSGRAPDTQYF
clone_size: -; v_call: TRBV27; j_call: TRBJ2-7; d_call: TRBD2; cdr3_nt: TGTGCCAGCAGTAGGACTAGCGGGAGTCGGGAGCAGTACTTC; cdr3_aa: CASSRTSGSREQYF
clone_size: -; v_call: TRBV5-1; j_call: TRBJ2-5; d_call: -; cdr3_nt: TGCGCCAGCAGTTCGGGAGTTGACGAGACCCAGTACTTC; cdr3_aa: CASSSGVDETQYF
clone_size: once; v_call: TRBV25-1; j_call: TRBJ2-3; d_call: -; cdr3_nt: TGTGCCAGCAGTGGGGCGGGGAGACACACAGATACGCAGTATTTT; cdr3_aa: CASSGAGRHTDTQYF
clone_size: -; v_call: TRBV18; j_call: TRBJ2-5; d_call: -; cdr3_nt: TGTGCCAGCTCGCGGGACAGTTCACAAGAGTCCCAGTACTTC; cdr3_aa: CASSRDSSQESQYF
clone_size: -; v_call: TRBV5-1; j_call: TRBJ2-7; d_call: TRBD2; cdr3_nt: TGCGCCAGCAGCTTGTTTGCTAGCGGGGGCTCCTACGAGCAGTACTTC; cdr3_aa: CASSLFASGGSYEQYF
clone_size: -; v_call: TRBV6-1; j_call: TRBJ2-7; d_call: TRBD2; cdr3_nt: TGTGCCAGCAGTGAAGGGACTAGCAGAACCGAGCAGTACTTC; cdr3_aa: CASSEGTSRTEQYF
clone_size: -; v_call: TRBV2; j_call: TRBJ2-7; d_call: -; cdr3_nt: TGTGCCAGCAGTGCCCAGCACGGAGGGGACTACGAGCAGTACTTC; cdr3_aa: CASSAQHGGDYEQYF
clone_size: few; v_call: TRBV5-1; j_call: TRBJ1-4; d_call: TRBD1; cdr3_nt: TGCGCCAGCAGCTCGGGACAGGGGAGGAGCGAAAAACTGTTTTTT; cdr3_aa: CASSSGQGRSEKLFF
clone_size: -; v_call: TRBV7-3; j_call: TRBJ2-1; d_call: TRBD2; cdr3_nt: TGTGCCAGCAGCTTAACAGCGGGGGGCCACAATGAGCAGTTCTTC; cdr3_aa: CASSLTAGGHNEQFF
clone_size: -; v_call: TRBV7-3; j_call: TRBJ2-7; d_call: TRBD2; cdr3_nt: TGTTCCAGCAGCATAGCGGGAGGGGGTCCCTACGAGCAGTACTTC; cdr3_aa: CSSSIAGGGPYEQYF
clone_size: once; v_call: TRBV7-9; j_call: TRBJ1-1; d_call: -; cdr3_nt: TGTTCCAGCAGCCCGGGACTTACTGGTAAAGAAGCTTTCTTT; cdr3_aa: CSSSPGLTGKEAFF
clone_size: once; v_call: TRBV19; j_call: TRBJ2-6; d_call: TRBD2; cdr3_nt: TGTGCCACCTCAACGCGGGGGGGACCTGGGGCCAACGTCCTGACTTTC; cdr3_aa: CATSTRGGPGANVLTF
clone_size: -; v_call: TRBV6-5; j_call: TRBJ1-4; d_call: -; cdr3_nt: TGTGCCAGCAGCATGGACAGCCAAAATGAAAAACTGTTTTTT; cdr3_aa: CASSMDSQNEKLFF
clone_size: few; v_call: TRBV2; j_call: TRBJ1-5; d_call: TRBD1; cdr3_nt: TGTGCCAGCAGCCCCGAAGAGGGGGCAGCTCAGCCCCAGCATTTT; cdr3_aa: CASSPEEGAAQPQHF
clone_size: -; v_call: TRBV5-4; j_call: TRBJ2-2; d_call: -; cdr3_nt: TGTGCCAGCAGCTTTGAAATGCGGGCCGGGGAGCTGTTTTTT; cdr3_aa: CASSFEMRAGELFF
clone_size: -; v_call: TRBV7-6; j_call: TRBJ2-1; d_call: -; cdr3_nt: TGTGCCAGCAGCAGAGGGGGTGAGCAGTTCTTC; cdr3_aa: CASSRGGEQFF
clone_size: -; v_call: TRBV30; j_call: TRBJ1-4; d_call: -; cdr3_nt: TGTGCCTGGAGTGTCGGTGAAAAACTGTTTTTT; cdr3_aa: CAWSVGEKLFF
clone_size: -; v_call: TRBV7-9; j_call: TRBJ1-1; d_call: TRBD1; cdr3_nt: TGTGCCAGCAGCTCCCCGGGACAGGGATTGCCGAACACTGAAGCTTTCTTT; cdr3_aa: CASSSPGQGLPNTEAFF
clone_size: once; v_call: TRBV4-2; j_call: TRBJ2-2; d_call: TRBD2; cdr3_nt: TGTGCCAGCAGCCGGACTAGCGGGAGGGCGAACACCGGGGAGCTGTTTTTT; cdr3_aa: CASSRTSGRANTGELFF
clone_size: -; v_call: TRBV18; j_call: TRBJ2-3; d_call: TRBD2; cdr3_nt: TGTGCCAGCTCTCAGACTAGCGGGGGGCTCGATACGCAGTATTTT; cdr3_aa: CASSQTSGGLDTQYF
clone_size: -; v_call: TRBV4-2; j_call: TRBJ2-5; d_call: -; cdr3_nt: TGTGCCAGCAGCCAAGGTTCCGGGGAGACCCAGTACTTC; cdr3_aa: CASSQGSGETQYF
clone_size: once; v_call: TRBV11-2; j_call: TRBJ1-5; d_call: -; cdr3_nt: TGTGCCAGCAGCTTTTTAGTACAGGATGGAAATTATAGCAATCAGCCCCAGCATTTT; cdr3_aa: CASSFLVQDGNYSNQPQHF
clone_size: -; v_call: TRBV11-2; j_call: TRBJ1-6; d_call: -; cdr3_nt: TGTGCCAGCAGCGGTCCGGGACTCAATTCACCCCTCCACTTT; cdr3_aa: CASSGPGLNSPLHF
clone_size: -; v_call: TRBV6-5; j_call: TRBJ1-1; d_call: TRBD1; cdr3_nt: TGTGCCAGCAGTCCGGGACAGGGGAGTACTGAAGCTTTCTTT; cdr3_aa: CASSPGQGSTEAFF
clone_size: -; v_call: TRBV6-5; j_call: TRBJ2-2; d_call: -; cdr3_nt: TGTGCCAGCAGTTACGAAGGGGTAGGGAACACCGGGGAGCTGTTTTTT; cdr3_aa: CASSYEGVGNTGELFF
clone_size: -; v_call: TRBV2; j_call: TRBJ2-7; d_call: TRBD2; cdr3_nt: TGTGCCAGCAATGTATTAGCGGGGGCGTCCTACGAGCAGTACTTC; cdr3_aa: CASNVLAGASYEQYF
clone_size: -; v_call: TRBV4-3; j_call: TRBJ2-5; d_call: TRBD2; cdr3_nt: TGCGCCAGCAGCCAAGTGGTAGCGGGGGGCCTCCAAGAGACCCAGTACTTC; cdr3_aa: CASSQVVAGGLQETQYF
clone_size: -; v_call: TRBV5-4; j_call: TRBJ2-7; d_call: TRBD1; cdr3_nt: TGTGCCAGCAGATCCGGGGACAGGGATTCCTACGAGCAGTACTTC; cdr3_aa: CASRSGDRDSYEQYF
clone_size: -; v_call: TRBV7-8; j_call: TRBJ1-5; d_call: -; cdr3_nt: TGTGCCAGCAGCTTCGGCAGGGGTAATCAGCCCCAGCATTTT; cdr3_aa: CASSFGRGNQPQHF
clone_size: -; v_call: TRBV5-1; j_call: TRBJ1-1; d_call: -; cdr3_nt: TGCGCCAGCAGCTTGGAGCCGTTGGACACTGAAGCTTTCTTT; cdr3_aa: CASSLEPLDTEAFF
clone_size: -; v_call: TRBV21-1; j_call: TRBJ2-2; d_call: -; cdr3_nt: TGTGCCAGCAGCCTTCTGGGCCCCGGGGAGCTGTTTTTT; cdr3_aa: CASSLLGPGELFF
clone_size: once; v_call: TRBV7-3; j_call: TRBJ2-3; d_call: TRBD2; cdr3_nt: TGTGCCAGCAGCCCCCGCCCCCTAGCGGGGTTGGGAGATACGCAGTATTTT; cdr3_aa: CASSPRPLAGLGDTQYF
clone_size: -; v_call: TRBV9; j_call: TRBJ1-2; d_call: -; cdr3_nt: TGTGCCAGCAGCGACAGGGTTGGCGGCTACACCTTC; cdr3_aa: CASSDRVGGYTF
clone_size: -; v_call: TRBV6-4; j_call: TRBJ2-3; d_call: TRBD2; cdr3_nt: TGTGCCAGCAGCGAGCATTCTAGCGGGAGCACAGATACGCAGTATTTT; cdr3_aa: CASSEHSSGSTDTQYF